This is a list of T cell receptor beta chains from one sample in a study of T cells after somatic rescue of genetic block. This table comes from immunoSEQ multiplex PCR, and its TCRdb copy is limited to in-frame clones, with some not included. The repertoire holds tens of thousands of clones, about 96% seen once, with 0.075% to 0.1% in the top ten. Sequencing used peripheral blood mononuclear cells (PBMCs). These receptors were obtained from a child in the first two years of life. The CDR3 runs from the conserved cysteine through the conserved F or W. A D gene is named only where the DNA matches it firmly. Clone size is not always given. Where it is, it says once, few, many or a class for expanded clones.

TRBJ2-2 NA TRBD2 TRBV7-3 CASSLAGGDTGELFF TGTGCCAGCAGCTTGGCGGGAGGTGACACCGGGGAGCTGTTTTTT
TRBJ1-2 NA NA TRBV19 CASSINDLEDGYTF TGTGCCAGTAGTATCAACGATTTAGAAGATGGCTACACCTTC
TRBJ2-1 NA NA TRBV20-1 CPEAANEQFF TGCCCAGAGGCGGCCAATGAGCAGTTCTTC
TRBJ2-3 NA TRBD2 TRBV19 CASSITSGSTDTQYF TGTGCCAGTAGTATAACTAGCGGGAGTACAGATACGCAGTATTTT
TRBJ1-6 NA NA TRBV4-1 CASSQDSSSYNSPLHF TGCGCCAGCAGCCAAGATTCGAGCTCCTATAATTCACCCCTCCACTTT
TRBJ1-1 NA NA TRBV6-1 CASSESRVTEAFF TGTGCCAGCAGTGAAAGCCGGGTCACTGAAGCTTTCTTT
TRBJ1-2 NA NA TRBV6-6 CASSYSLTNYGYTF TGTGCCAGCAGTTACTCGCTCACTAACTATGGCTACACCTTC
TRBJ2-5 NA TRBD1 TRBV19 CASSSTGGLGTQYF TGTGCCAGTAGTTCCACAGGGGGCCTTGGGACCCAGTACTTC
TRBJ1-1 NA NA TRBV19 CASSTLAGNTEAFF TGTGCCAGTAGTACCCTGGCGGGGAACACTGAAGCTTTCTTT
TRBJ1-5 NA TRBD1 TRBV19 CASSRDRGNQPQHF TGTGCCAGTAGTAGGGACAGGGGCAATCAGCCCCAGCATTTT
TRBJ2-4 NA NA TRBV7-7 CASSLEGGTKNIQYF TGTGCCAGCAGCTTAGAGGGGGGAACCAAAAACATTCAGTACTTC
TRBJ1-3 NA NA TRBV7-9 CASRPSGYSGNTIYF TGTGCCAGCAGGCCCTCAGGTTACTCTGGAAACACCATATATTTT
TRBJ2-2 NA NA TRBV27 CASSLRRGAGELFF TGTGCCAGCAGTTTGCGAAGGGGGGCCGGGGAGCTGTTTTTT
TRBJ1-2 NA NA TRBV9 CASSVQGSGYTF TGTGCCAGCAGCGTCCAGGGGAGTGGCTACACCTTC
TRBJ2-7 NA TRBD2 TRBV5-4 CASSWGVTSGTNEQYF TGTGCCAGCAGCTGGGGCGTTACTAGCGGGACTAACGAGCAGTACTTC
TRBJ2-3 NA TRBD2 TRBV28 CASSLIAGYGSDTQYF TGTGCCAGCAGTTTGATAGCGGGATATGGCTCAGATACGCAGTATTTT
TRBJ2-1 NA NA TRBV29-1 CSVARLELKQFF TGCAGCGTTGCCCGACTAGAGTTAAAGCAGTTCTTC
TRBJ1-2 NA NA TRBV4-1 CASSQALRENGYTF TGCGCCAGCAGCCAAGCCCTCAGGGAAAATGGCTACACCTTC
TRBJ2-1 NA TRBD2 TRBV5-4 CASSLVLAGNNEQFF TGTGCCAGCAGCTTGGTCCTAGCGGGAAACAATGAGCAGTTCTTC
TRBJ2-1 NA NA TRBV27 CASSPSPLGRQNEQFF TGTGCCAGCAGTCCCTCCCCCTTAGGAAGGCAAAATGAGCAGTTCTTC
TRBJ2-1 once TRBD2 TRBV4-1 CASSQALAGGPNEQFF TGCGCCAGCAGCCAAGCCTTAGCGGGAGGGCCGAATGAGCAGTTCTTC
TRBJ1-2 NA NA TRBV5-1 CASSWDNNYGYTF TGCGCCAGCAGCTGGGACAATAACTATGGCTACACCTTC
TRBJ2-7 NA TRBD2 TRBV7-9 CASSPGPRAGGYEQYF TGTGCCAGCAGCCCCGGGCCTCGAGCGGGGGGGTACGAGCAGTACTTC